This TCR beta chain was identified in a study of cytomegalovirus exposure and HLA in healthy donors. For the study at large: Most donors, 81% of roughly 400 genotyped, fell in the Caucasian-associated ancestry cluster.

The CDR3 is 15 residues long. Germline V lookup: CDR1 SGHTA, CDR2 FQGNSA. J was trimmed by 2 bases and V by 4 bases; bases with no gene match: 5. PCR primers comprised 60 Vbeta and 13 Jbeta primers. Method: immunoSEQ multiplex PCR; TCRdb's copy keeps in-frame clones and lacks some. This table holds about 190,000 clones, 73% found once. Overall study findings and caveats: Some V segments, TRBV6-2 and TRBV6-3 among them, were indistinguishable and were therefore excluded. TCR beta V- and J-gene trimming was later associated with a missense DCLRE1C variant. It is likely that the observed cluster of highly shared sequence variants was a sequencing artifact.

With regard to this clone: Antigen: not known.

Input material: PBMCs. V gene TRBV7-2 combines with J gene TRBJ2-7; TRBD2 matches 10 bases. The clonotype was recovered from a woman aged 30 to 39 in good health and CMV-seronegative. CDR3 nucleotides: TGTGCCAGCAGCTCCCTAGCGGGAGAACCCTACGAGCAGTACTTC. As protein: CASSSLAGEPYEQYF.